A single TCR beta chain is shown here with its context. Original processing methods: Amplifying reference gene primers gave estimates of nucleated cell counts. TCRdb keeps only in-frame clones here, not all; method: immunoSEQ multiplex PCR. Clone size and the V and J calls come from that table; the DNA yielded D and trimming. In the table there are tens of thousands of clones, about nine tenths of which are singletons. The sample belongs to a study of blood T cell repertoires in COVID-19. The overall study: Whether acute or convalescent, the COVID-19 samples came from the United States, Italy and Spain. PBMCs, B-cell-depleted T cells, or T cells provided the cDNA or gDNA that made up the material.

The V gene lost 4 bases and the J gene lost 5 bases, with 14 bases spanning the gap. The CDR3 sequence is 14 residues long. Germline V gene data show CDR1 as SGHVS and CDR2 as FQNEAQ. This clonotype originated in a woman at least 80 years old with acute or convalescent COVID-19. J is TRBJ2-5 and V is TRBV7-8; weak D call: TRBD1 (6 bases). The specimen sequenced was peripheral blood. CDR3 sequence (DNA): TGTGCCAGCAGCTCGTACAGGGTCGGGGAGACCCAGTACTTC. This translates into CASSSYRVGETQYF. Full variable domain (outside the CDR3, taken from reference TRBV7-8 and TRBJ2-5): GAGVSQSPRYKVAKRGQDVALRCDPISGHVSLFWYQQALGQGPEFLTYFQNEAQLDKSGLPSDRFFAERPEGSVSTLKIQRTQQEDSAVYLCASSSYRVGETQYFGPGTRLLVL.